This TCR beta chain appears in the sequencing data of a study of blood T cells in healthy people across ages. This clonotype occurred a few times. Per germline, CDR1 SGHTA and CDR2 FQGNSA. There are 14 residues in the CDR3. V lost 8 bases and J 0 bases, leaving 8 bases between the germline ends. The authors ran a second PCR of roughly 6 to 11 cycles using a sample-barcoded 5' primer and a J-beta primer mix. MiXCR, run by TCRdb on the 5' RACE reads, gives a single entry per CDR3 protein. The sample contains some 940,000 distinct CDR3 sequences, about 29% of which appear only once. These data were likewise used in another study, on T cells of mothers and their children. Per that study: When mothers and children were related, their normalized repertoire overlap, which was always slightly higher, did not differ significantly from that of unrelated pairs.

This clonotype was obtained from a middle-aged woman in good health. Material: blood. J is TRBJ2-6 and V is TRBV7-2; D gene unclear. DNA of the CDR3: TGTGCCAGCGCCAGGCTCTCTGGGGCCAACGTCCTGACTTTC. Amino acid sequence: CASARLSGANVLTF.